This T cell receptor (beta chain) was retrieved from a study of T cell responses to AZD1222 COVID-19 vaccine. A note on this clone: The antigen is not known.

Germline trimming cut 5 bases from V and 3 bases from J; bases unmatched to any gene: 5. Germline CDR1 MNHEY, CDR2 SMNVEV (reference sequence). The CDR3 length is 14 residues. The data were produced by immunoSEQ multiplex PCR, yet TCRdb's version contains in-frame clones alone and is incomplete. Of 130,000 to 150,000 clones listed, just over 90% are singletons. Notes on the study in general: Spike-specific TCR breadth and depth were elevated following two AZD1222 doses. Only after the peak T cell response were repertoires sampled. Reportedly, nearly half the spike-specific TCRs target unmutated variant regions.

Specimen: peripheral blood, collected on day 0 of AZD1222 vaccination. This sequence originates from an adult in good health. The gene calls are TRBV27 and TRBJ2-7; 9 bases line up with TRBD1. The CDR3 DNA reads TGTGCCAGCAGTAAAACAGGGGGCGGCTACGAGCAGTACTTC. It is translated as CASSKTGGGYEQYF.